The source of this T cell receptor beta chain is a study of response to subunit inactivated influenza vaccine. Study conclusions and caveats: The study's authors posited that every seasonal influenza vaccination enlists few new T cells.

After removal of 1 base from V and 8 bases from J, the junction contained 12 bases not matched to a gene. This CDR3 comprises 17 residues. Germline lookup yields CDR1 SGHRS and CDR2 YFSETQ. As concerns this clonotype: Its target is not known.

MiXCR, run by TCRdb on the RT-PCR reads, gives a single entry per CDR3 protein. The sample has 860,000 or so distinct CDR3 sequences, over 20% seen once. This chain links TRBV5-1 with TRBJ2-1, with TRBD1 identical over 10 bases. This receptor was identified in a man between 45 and 60 years old who received an inactivated influenza vaccine. The source was PBMCs from blood, collected 4 to 6 days after vaccination. The CDR3 region has the DNA TGCGCCAGCAGCTTGCGCCCTTCCGGGACAGGGGTCCATGAGCAGTTCTTC. Translated, it gives CASSLRPSGTGVHEQFF.